This entry lists 3 T cell receptor beta chains sequenced from one sample in a study of cytomegalovirus exposure and HLA in healthy donors. Use of 60 Vbeta and 13 Jbeta primers characterized the PCR. TCRdb's table, derived via immunoSEQ multiplex PCR, lists solely in-frame clones and lacks some. The sample carries 90,000 to 130,000 clones, 70% to 80% recorded once. Sequenced input: PBMCs. These receptors came from a woman aged 18-29 years in good health and CMV-seropositive.

This clone appeared a single time. This rearrangement joins TRBV5-1 to TRBJ2-3; D uncertain. Germline CDR1 is SGHRS and CDR2 is YFSETQ. CDR3 size: 11 residues. Deletions cut 6 bases from V and 3 bases from J, with 5 bases between. The CDR3 here is CASISTDTQYF. The CDR3 bases are TGCGCCAGCATTAGTACAGATACGCAGTATTTT.

This sequence joins TRBV19 and TRBJ2-2; 10 bases are shared with TRBD1. Germline V gene sequence: CDR1 LNHDA, CDR2 SQIVND (reference sequence). The CDR3 extends over 17 amino acids. J gave up 4 bases and V 3 bases, and 8 bases lay outside the gene matches. The CDR3 reads CASSIWGQGYVTGELFF. The CDR3 DNA reads as TGTGCCAGTAGTATCTGGGGACAGGGGTATGTCACCGGGGAGCTGTTTTTT.

This clone has only one observation. The V call is TRBV7-9, the J call TRBJ2-1, with 9 bases identical to TRBD2. Germline CDR1 is SEHNR and CDR2 is FQNEAQ (reference sequence). The trim removed 5 bases at V and 1 base at J, leaving 12 bases unmatched. The CDR3 contains 18 residues. CDR3 coding DNA: TGTGCCAGCAGCGCGACGGGACTAGCCCTTACATCCTACAATGAGCAGTTCTTC. Protein product: CASSATGLALTSYNEQFF.